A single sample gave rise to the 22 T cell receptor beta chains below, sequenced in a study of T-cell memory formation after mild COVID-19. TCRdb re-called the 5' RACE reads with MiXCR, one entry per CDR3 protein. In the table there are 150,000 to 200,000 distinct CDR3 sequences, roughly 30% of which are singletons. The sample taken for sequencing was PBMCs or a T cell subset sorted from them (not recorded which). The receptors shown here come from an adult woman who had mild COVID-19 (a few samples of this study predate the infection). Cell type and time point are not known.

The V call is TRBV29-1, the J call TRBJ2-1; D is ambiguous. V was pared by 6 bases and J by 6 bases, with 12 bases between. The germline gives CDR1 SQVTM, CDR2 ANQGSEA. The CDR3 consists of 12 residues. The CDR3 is CSVRTVGNEQFF. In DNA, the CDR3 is TGCAGCGTGAGAACAGTGGGCAATGAGCAGTTCTTC.

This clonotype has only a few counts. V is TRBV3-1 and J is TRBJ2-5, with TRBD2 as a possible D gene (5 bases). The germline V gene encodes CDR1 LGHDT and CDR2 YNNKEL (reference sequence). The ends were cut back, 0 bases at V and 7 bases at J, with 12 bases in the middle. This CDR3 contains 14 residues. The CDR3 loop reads CASSQERGIGTQYF. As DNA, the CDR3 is TGTGCCAGCAGCCAAGAGCGAGGGATCGGGACCCAGTACTTC.

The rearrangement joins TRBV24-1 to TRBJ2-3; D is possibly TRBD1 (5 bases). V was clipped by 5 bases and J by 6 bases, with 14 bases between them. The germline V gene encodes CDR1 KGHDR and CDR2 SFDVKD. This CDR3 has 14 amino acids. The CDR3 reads CATSVDSVVDTQYF. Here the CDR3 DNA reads TGTGCCACCAGTGTCGACAGTGTTGTTGATACGCAGTATTTT.

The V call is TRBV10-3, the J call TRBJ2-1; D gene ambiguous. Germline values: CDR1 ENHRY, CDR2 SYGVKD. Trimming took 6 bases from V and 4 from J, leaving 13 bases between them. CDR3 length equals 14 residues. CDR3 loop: CAIRTQTGYNEQFF. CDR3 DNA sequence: TGTGCCATCAGAACACAGACTGGTTACAATGAGCAGTTCTTC.

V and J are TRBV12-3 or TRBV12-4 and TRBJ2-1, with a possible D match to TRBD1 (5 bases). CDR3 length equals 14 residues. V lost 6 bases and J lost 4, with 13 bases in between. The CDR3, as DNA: TGTGCCAGCAGCCAGACGACAGAGTACAATGAGCAGTTCTTC. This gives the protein CASSQTTEYNEQFF.

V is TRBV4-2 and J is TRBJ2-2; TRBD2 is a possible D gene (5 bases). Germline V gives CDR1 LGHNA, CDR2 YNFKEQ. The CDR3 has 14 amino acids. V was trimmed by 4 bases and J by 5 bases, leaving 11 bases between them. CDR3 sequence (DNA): TGTGCCAGCAGCCCTTCTAGAGGGACCGGGGAGCTGTTTTTT. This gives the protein CASSPSRGTGELFF.

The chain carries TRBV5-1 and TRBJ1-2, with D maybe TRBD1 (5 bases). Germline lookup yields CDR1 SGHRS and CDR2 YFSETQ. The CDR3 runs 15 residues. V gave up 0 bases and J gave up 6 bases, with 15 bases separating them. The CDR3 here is CASSLAVGANDGYTF. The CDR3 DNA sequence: TGCGCCAGCAGCTTGGCCGTCGGGGCGAACGATGGCTACACCTTC.

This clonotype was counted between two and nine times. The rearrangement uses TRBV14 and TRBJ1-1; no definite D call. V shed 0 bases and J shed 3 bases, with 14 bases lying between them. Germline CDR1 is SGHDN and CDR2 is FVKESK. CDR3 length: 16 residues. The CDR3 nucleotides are TGTGCCAGCAGCCAAGATCAAAGGGCAATCGACACTGAAGCTTTCTTT. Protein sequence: CASSQDQRAIDTEAFF.

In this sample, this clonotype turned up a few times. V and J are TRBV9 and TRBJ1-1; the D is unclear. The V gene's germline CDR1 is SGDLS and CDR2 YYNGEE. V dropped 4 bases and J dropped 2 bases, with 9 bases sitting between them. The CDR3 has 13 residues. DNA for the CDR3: TGTGCCAGCAGCCCGGCAACAAACACTGAAGCTTTCTTT. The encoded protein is CASSPATNTEAFF.

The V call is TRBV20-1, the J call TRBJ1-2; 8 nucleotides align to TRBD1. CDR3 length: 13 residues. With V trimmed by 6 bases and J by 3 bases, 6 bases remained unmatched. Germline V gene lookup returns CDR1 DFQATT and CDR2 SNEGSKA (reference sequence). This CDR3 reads CSATSTGDYGYTF. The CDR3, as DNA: TGCAGTGCCACTTCGACAGGGGACTATGGCTACACCTTC.

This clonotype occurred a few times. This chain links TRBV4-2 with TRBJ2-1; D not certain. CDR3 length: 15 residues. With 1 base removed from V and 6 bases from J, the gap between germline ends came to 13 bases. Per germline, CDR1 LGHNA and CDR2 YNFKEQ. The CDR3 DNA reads TGTGCCAGCAGCCAAGGTCTTCGAGGCCTCAATGAGCAGTTCTTC. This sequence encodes CASSQGLRGLNEQFF.

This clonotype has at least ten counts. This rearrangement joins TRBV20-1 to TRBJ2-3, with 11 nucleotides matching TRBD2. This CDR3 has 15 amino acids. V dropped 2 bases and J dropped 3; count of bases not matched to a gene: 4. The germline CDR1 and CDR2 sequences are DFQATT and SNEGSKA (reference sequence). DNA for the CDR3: TGCAGTGCTAGACCCACTAGCGGGAGAACAGATACGCAGTATTTT. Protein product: CSARPTSGRTDTQYF.

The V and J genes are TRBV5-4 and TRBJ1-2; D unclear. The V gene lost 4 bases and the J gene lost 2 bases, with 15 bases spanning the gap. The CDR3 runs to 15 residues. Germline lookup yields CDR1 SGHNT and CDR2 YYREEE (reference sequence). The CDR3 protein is CASSVRQAGNYGYTF. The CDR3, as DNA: TGTGCCAGCAGCGTCCGGCAGGCGGGCAACTATGGCTACACCTTC.

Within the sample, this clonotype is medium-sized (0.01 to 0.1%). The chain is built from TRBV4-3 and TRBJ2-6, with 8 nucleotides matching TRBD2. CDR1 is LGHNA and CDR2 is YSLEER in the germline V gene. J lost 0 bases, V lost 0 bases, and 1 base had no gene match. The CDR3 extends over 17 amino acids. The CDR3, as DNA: TGCGCCAGCAGCCAAGATGGGACTAGCTCTGGGGCCAACGTCCTGACTTTC. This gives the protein CASSQDGTSSGANVLTF.

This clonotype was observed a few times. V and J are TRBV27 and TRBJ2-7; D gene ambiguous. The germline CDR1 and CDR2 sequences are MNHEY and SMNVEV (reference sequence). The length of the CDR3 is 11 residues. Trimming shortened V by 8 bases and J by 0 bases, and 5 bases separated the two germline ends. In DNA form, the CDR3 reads TGTGCCAGCCGGTCCTCCTACGAGCAGTACTTC. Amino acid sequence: CASRSSYEQYF.

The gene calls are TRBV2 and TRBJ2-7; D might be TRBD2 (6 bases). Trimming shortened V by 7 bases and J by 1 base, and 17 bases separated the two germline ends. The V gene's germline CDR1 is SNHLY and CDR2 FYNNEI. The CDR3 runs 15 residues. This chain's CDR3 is CASKVGASASYEQYF. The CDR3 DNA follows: TGTGCCAGCAAGGTTGGCGCTAGCGCATCCTACGAGCAGTACTTC. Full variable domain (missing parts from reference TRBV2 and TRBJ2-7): EPEVTQTPSHQVTQMGQEVILRCVPISNHLYFYWYRQILGQKVEFLVSFYNNEISEKSEIFDDQFSVERPDGSNFTLKIRSTKLEDSAMYFCASKVGASASYEQYFGPGTRLTVT.

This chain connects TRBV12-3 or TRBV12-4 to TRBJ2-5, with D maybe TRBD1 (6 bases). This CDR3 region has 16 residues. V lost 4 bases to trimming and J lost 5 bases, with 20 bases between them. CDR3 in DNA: TGTGCCAGCAGTTCCTCCGAGGGGGTGTATGGGGAGACCCAGTACTTC. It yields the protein CASSSSEGVYGETQYF.

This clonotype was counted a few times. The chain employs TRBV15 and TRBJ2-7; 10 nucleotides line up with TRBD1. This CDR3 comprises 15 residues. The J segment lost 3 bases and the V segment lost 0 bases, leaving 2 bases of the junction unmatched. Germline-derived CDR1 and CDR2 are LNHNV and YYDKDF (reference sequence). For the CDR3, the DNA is TGTGCCACCAGCAGAGAGGGACAGGGGATCTACGAGCAGTACTTC. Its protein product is CATSREGQGIYEQYF.

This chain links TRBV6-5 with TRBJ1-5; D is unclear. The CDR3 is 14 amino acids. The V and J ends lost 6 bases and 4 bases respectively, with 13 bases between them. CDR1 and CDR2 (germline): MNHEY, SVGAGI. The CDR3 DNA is TGTGCCAGCAGGGATGGACGACGTAATCAGCCCCAGCATTTT. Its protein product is CASRDGRRNQPQHF.

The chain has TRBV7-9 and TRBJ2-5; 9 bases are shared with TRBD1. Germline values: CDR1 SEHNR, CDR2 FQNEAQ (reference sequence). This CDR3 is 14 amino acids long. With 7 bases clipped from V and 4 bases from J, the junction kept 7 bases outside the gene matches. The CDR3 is CASKPGQGRETQYF. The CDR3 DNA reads TGTGCCAGCAAGCCGGGACAGGGTAGAGAGACCCAGTACTTC.

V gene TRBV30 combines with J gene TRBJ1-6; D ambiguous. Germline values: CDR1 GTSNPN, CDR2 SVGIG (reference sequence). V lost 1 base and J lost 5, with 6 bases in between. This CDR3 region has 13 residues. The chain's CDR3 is CAWSGSDNSPLHF. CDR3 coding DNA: TGTGCCTGGAGTGGATCTGATAATTCACCCCTCCACTTT. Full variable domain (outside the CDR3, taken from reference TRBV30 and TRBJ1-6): SQTIHQWPATLVQPVGSPLSLECTVEGTSNPNLYWYRQAAGRGLQLLFYSVGIGQISSEVPQNLSASRPQDRQFILSSKKLLLSDSGFYLCAWSGSDNSPLHFGNGTRLTVT.

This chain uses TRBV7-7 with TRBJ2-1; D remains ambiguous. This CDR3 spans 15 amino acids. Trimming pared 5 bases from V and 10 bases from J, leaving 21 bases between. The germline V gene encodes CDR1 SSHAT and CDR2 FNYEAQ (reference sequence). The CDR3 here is CASSPGKVAAREQFF. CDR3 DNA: TGTGCCAGCAGCCCTGGGAAAGTGGCTGCTCGGGAGCAGTTCTTC.